This TCR beta chain was sequenced in a study of immune evolution from preneoplasia to lung adenocarcinoma. Notes on the study in general: Normal lung had highest clonality; later lesions appeared denser, more diverse.

TCRdb's table, derived via immunoSEQ multiplex PCR, lists solely in-frame clones and lacks some. The sample has around 39,000 clones, under 85% seen once. A word on this clone: Its specificity is not known.

Patients had resection in Japan or China between the mid-2010s and the late 2010s. Each case's diagnosis was confirmed by two pathologists on H&E. This CDR3 comprises 16 residues. J gave up 5 bases and V 5 bases, and 12 bases lay outside the gene matches. In germline, CDR1 is LNHDA, CDR2 SQIVND (reference sequence). This TCR was sampled from a person between 60 and 70 years old with lung adenocarcinoma. Sequenced: FFPE invasive lung adenocarcinoma tissue. The V gene is TRBV19, the J gene TRBJ2-7; 10 nucleotides agree with TRBD1. CDR3 nucleotides: TGTGCCAGTAGTCCCGCGGTGGGGACAGGGGTCCACGAGCAGTACTTC. Protein product: CASSPAVGTGVHEQYF. Supplemented by reference TRBV19 and TRBJ2-7, the full variable domain reads DGGITQSPKYLFRKEGQNVTLSCEQNLNHDAMYWYRQDPGQGLRLIYYSQIVNDFQKGDIAEGYSVSREKKESFPLTVTSAQKNPTAFYLCASSPAVGTGVHEQYFGPGTRLTVT.